This T cell receptor (beta chain) was documented in a study of T cell repertoires in cytomegalovirus infection. Overall study: Recently described HLA-C-restricted plus well-studied HLA-B-restricted CMV epitopes were used. In public TCR beta signatures, there were indications of both CMV infection and matching HLA type.

Each CDR3 protein gets one entry after TCRdb re-called the reads with MiXCR. Among about 180,000 distinct CDR3 sequences listed, about 20% were seen once. The CDR3 contains 14 residues. Germline V gene sequence: CDR1 MNHNS, CDR2 SASEGT. Losses at the gene ends were 9 bases for V and 5 bases for J; bases not matched to a gene: 11. In the case of this clonotype: Its antigen remains unidentified.

Notes on the study in general: Ex vivo responses were dominated by HLA-C-restricted CMV-specific TCR beta clonotypes.

Sequenced here: CD8+ T cells from cultured PBMCs, sampled from culture after CMV antigen stimulation. The chain joins TRBV6-1 to TRBJ2-7, with 9 bases aligning to TRBD1. The TCR was taken from a human donor in good health (CMV status not recorded). Some clones in this sample may be carry-over from other donors' samples. CDR3 residues: CASRAGQGPHEQYF. CDR3 coding DNA: TGTGCCAGTCGGGCGGGACAGGGACCCCACGAGCAGTACTTC.